Each of the 21 T cell receptor beta chains below was sequenced from the same sample in a study of blood T cell repertoires in COVID-19. The assay was immunoSEQ multiplex PCR, and TCRdb's table has in-frame clones only and misses some. The repertoire includes 180,000 or so clones, roughly 81% of them detected once, and 8% to 13% sits in the top ten. Material for sequencing was peripheral blood. These receptors were obtained from a woman between 35 and 50 years old with COVID-19, enrolled during active disease.

The chain uses TRBV2 and TRBJ2-3; the D is unclear. The ends were cut back, 2 bases at V and 2 bases at J, with 11 bases in the middle. From germline, CDR1 is SNHLY and CDR2 FYNNEI. The CDR3 is 15 residues long. CDR3 nucleotide sequence: TGTGCCAGCAGTGAATACGCGGCTCACACAGATACGCAGTATTTT. It yields the protein CASSEYAAHTDTQYF. The whole variable domain, remainder taken from reference TRBV2 and TRBJ2-3, is EPEVTQTPSHQVTQMGQEVILRCVPISNHLYFYWYRQILGQKVEFLVSFYNNEISEKSEIFDDQFSVERPDGSNFTLKIRSTKLEDSAMYFCASSEYAAHTDTQYFGPGTRLTVL.

The chain links TRBV5-8 to TRBJ1-5, with TRBD1 as a possible D gene (6 bases). CDR1 is SGHTS, CDR2 YDEGEE, per germline. The CDR3 covers 15 residues. V lost 4 bases and J 6 bases, leaving 17 bases between the germline ends. In nucleotides, the CDR3 is TGTGCCAGCAGCCGGATGGGGCGGGGGGCTCAGCCCCAGCATTTT. Translation gives CASSRMGRGAQPQHF. Looking up the rest from reference TRBV5-8 and TRBJ1-5 gives the full variable domain: EAGVTQSPTHLIKTRGQQATLRCSPISGHTSVYWYQQALGLGLQFLLWYDEGEERNRGNFPPRFSGRQFPNYSSELNVNALELEDSALYLCASSRMGRGAQPQHFGDGTRLSIL.

V usage is TRBV4-2 and J usage is TRBJ1-2; D is unresolved. With 1 base removed from V and 4 bases from J, the gap between germline ends came to 13 bases. This CDR3 comprises 15 residues. Germline V gene lookup returns CDR1 LGHNA and CDR2 YNFKEQ. The CDR3, as DNA: TGTGCCAGCAGCCAAGGGCTGCGACTGATCTATGGCTACACCTTC. The encoded protein is CASSQGLRLIYGYTF.

This rearrangement joins TRBV28 to TRBJ2-7, with D tentatively TRBD1 (6 bases). V dropped 6 bases and J dropped 5 bases, with 23 bases sitting between them. The CDR3 consists of 16 residues. Germline CDR1 and CDR2: MDHEN and SYDVKM. CDR3 coding DNA: TGTGCCAGCAGATATACAGGGCGCCTACCCCGGGACGAGCAGTACTTC. Translation gives CASRYTGRLPRDEQYF.

This chain links TRBV5-1 with TRBJ2-1, with 9 bases identical to TRBD2. The CDR3 runs to 13 residues. Germline loops: CDR1 SGHRS, CDR2 YFSETQ. The ends lost 6 bases at V and 8 bases at J; junction bases unmatched: 6. CDR3 sequence reads: CASNPAGGHEQFF. The CDR3 DNA reads TGCGCCAGCAATCCAGCGGGAGGCCATGAGCAGTTCTTC.

This clone was recorded once. This chain uses TRBV27 with TRBJ2-1; 9 nucleotides line up with TRBD2. Germline CDR1 and CDR2: MNHEY and SMNVEV (reference sequence). The CDR3 extends over 17 amino acids. V shed 5 bases, J shed 6 bases, and the junction held 14 bases outside the gene matches. DNA for the CDR3: TGTGCCAGCAGTCCTAGGTCTTTAGCGGGAGATGGCAATGAGCAGTTCTTC. Translated, it gives CASSPRSLAGDGNEQFF.

CDR3 region: CASSKAGRGHEQFF. CDR3 sequence (DNA): TGTGCCAGCAGCAAAGCCGGCAGGGGACATGAGCAGTTCTTC. This chain joins TRBV21-1 and TRBJ2-1; TRBD1, the D gene given by the table, was not confirmed from the DNA. TRBV21-1 is classified as a pseudogene. The CDR3 extends over 14 amino acids.

Worth noting for this clone: Other DNA sequences in this sample translate to the same CDR3. The genes are TRBV7-3 and TRBJ2-3, with 9 bases that match TRBD2. The germline gives CDR1 SGHTA, CDR2 FQGTGA. V was pared by 5 bases and J by 2 bases, with 5 bases of the junction left unmatched. The CDR3 extends over 15 amino acids. The CDR3 loop is CASSRSGGLTDTQYF. Written as DNA, the CDR3 is TGTGCCAGCAGCCGGAGCGGGGGGCTCACAGATACGCAGTATTTT.

The chain combines TRBV4-2 with TRBJ2-1; TRBD2 agrees at 11 bases. The CDR3 runs to 18 residues. The germline V gene has CDR1 LGHNA and CDR2 YNFKEQ. Germline trimming cut 4 bases from V and 0 bases from J; bases unmatched to any gene: 8. The CDR3: CASSPRLAGPSSYNEQFF. CDR3 in DNA: TGTGCCAGCAGCCCCCGACTAGCGGGACCAAGCTCCTACAATGAGCAGTTCTTC.

The rearrangement links TRBV7-2 to TRBJ2-3; 7 bases match TRBD2. The CDR3 loop spans 15 amino acids. Germline CDR1 reads SGHTA; CDR2 reads FQGNSA. The J segment lost 2 bases and the V segment lost 2 bases, leaving 4 bases of the junction unmatched. The CDR3 DNA reads TGTGCCAGCAGCTTAAGGACTAGAGACACAGATACGCAGTATTTT. Its translation is CASSLRTRDTDTQYF.

This chain uses TRBV27 with TRBJ2-7; D is possibly TRBD1 (5 bases). The CDR3 has 15 amino acids. Trimming removed 3 bases from V and 3 bases from J, with 15 bases in between. Germline-derived CDR1 and CDR2 are MNHEY and SMNVEV (reference sequence). The CDR3 protein is CASSFGARWGYEQYF. The CDR3 DNA reads TGTGCCAGCAGTTTTGGGGCTAGGTGGGGCTACGAGCAGTACTTC.

This clone was counted once. This chain links TRBV2 with TRBJ1-2; 8 nucleotides agree with TRBD1. Germline V gene lookup returns CDR1 SNHLY and CDR2 FYNNEI. The CDR3 totals 13 residues. The ends lost 6 bases at V and 6 bases at J; junction bases unmatched: 6. The CDR3 spells CASSPWTGNGYTF. CDR3 DNA: TGTGCCAGCAGCCCCTGGACAGGGAATGGCTACACCTTC.

The gene calls are TRBV3-1 (or the pseudogene TRBV3-2) and TRBJ1-6; D gene ambiguous. The CDR3 loop spans 17 amino acids. The germline V and J ends were trimmed by 0 bases and 4 bases, with 13 bases remaining between them. Germline loops: CDR1 LGHDT, CDR2 YNNKEL (reference sequence). The CDR3 loop reads CASSQEWSGPYNSPLHF. Here the CDR3 DNA reads TGTGCCAGCAGCCAAGAATGGTCAGGCCCTTATAATTCACCCCTCCACTTT.

The CDR3 region has the DNA TGTGCCAGCAGCTTAGTGGGGACAGAGCAGTTCTTC. Its translation: CASSLVGTEQFF. The rearrangement uses TRBV11-3 and TRBJ2-1; tentatively, D is TRBD1 (6 bases). V shed 1 base and J shed 10 bases, with 8 bases lying between them. Per the germline V gene, CDR1 is SGHNT and CDR2 is YENEEA. The CDR3 length is 12 residues.

The chain combines TRBV6-2 or TRBV6-3 with TRBJ2-1; 10 nucleotides match TRBD2. Per the germline V gene, CDR1 is MNHEY and CDR2 is SVGEGT. This CDR3 is built from 17 residues. The V and J ends lost 2 bases and 5 bases, in that order; junction bases with no gene match: 9. The CDR3 DNA reads TGTGCCAGCAGTTACCCCACGGGACTAGCGCGCCACAATGAGCAGTTCTTC. Amino acid sequence: CASSYPTGLARHNEQFF.

The table lists this clone with a count of one. This rearrangement joins TRBV28 to TRBJ1-2; the match to TRBD1 covers 7 bases. The CDR3 length is 11 residues. The germline V gene has CDR1 MDHEN and CDR2 SYDVKM. Trimming took 11 bases from V and 4 from J; bases not matched to a gene: 4. The CDR3 sequence is CAGGQAYGYTF. CDR3 bases: TGTGCCGGCGGACAGGCCTATGGCTACACCTTC.

The gene calls are TRBV5-1 and TRBJ2-2; tentative D call: TRBD2 (6 bases). CDR3 length: 16 residues. The germline V gene has CDR1 SGHRS and CDR2 YFSETQ. V was trimmed by 1 base and J by 0 bases, leaving 10 bases between them. CDR3 in DNA: TGCGCCAGCAGCTTGCTGGGGGACTCGAACACCGGGGAGCTGTTTTTT. Its protein product is CASSLLGDSNTGELFF.

The chain recombines TRBV30 with TRBJ2-4; possibly TRBD2 for D (6 bases). This CDR3 is 12 amino acids long. Trimming cost V 4 bases and J 7 bases, with 11 bases left between them. The germline V gene has CDR1 GTSNPN and CDR2 SVGIG (reference sequence). The chain's CDR3 is CAWTRERNIQYF. For the CDR3, the DNA is TGTGCCTGGACCCGGGAGCGGAACATTCAGTACTTC.

The chain couples TRBV2 to TRBJ1-3, with 9 nucleotides matching TRBD1. Germline CDR1 SNHLY, CDR2 FYNNEI. This CDR3 is 14 amino acids long. Losses at the gene ends were 6 bases for V and 4 bases for J; bases not matched to a gene: 4. CDR3 bases: TGTGCCAGCAGACAGGGGGCGCAGGGAAACACCATATATTTT. As protein: CASRQGAQGNTIYF.

The chain is built from TRBV29-1 and TRBJ2-7; 10 nucleotides agree with TRBD2. J was trimmed by 2 bases and V by 5 bases; bases with no gene match: 9. This CDR3 region has 15 residues. Germline lookup yields CDR1 SQVTM and CDR2 ANQGSEA. Written as DNA, the CDR3 is TGCAGCGTTAGTTGGGCTAGCGGGAGCCCCTACGAGCAGTACTTC. Protein sequence: CSVSWASGSPYEQYF.

V and J are TRBV7-9 and TRBJ2-5, with 7 bases matching TRBD2. This CDR3 has 15 amino acids. V was pared by 2 bases and J by 4 bases, with 7 bases of the junction left unmatched. The germline gives CDR1 SEHNR, CDR2 FQNEAQ (reference sequence). The CDR3 nucleotides read TGTGCCAGCAGCTTATTTGGAGGCGGGGGAGAGACCCAGTACTTC. It translates to CASSLFGGGGETQYF.